The source of this T cell receptor beta chain is a study of shared clonotypes between healthy human individuals. Over several immunoSEQ plates, each subset's genomic DNA was distributed in even portions. The assay was immunoSEQ multiplex PCR, and TCRdb's table has in-frame clones only and misses some. The sample records about 470,000 clones, 75% to 85% being singletons. Details on this clone: Its antigen is currently unknown.

The V segment lost 4 bases and the J segment 4 bases; nucleotides outside the gene matches: 10. Germline CDR1 and CDR2: SGHNT and YYREEE (reference sequence). The CDR3 loop spans 16 amino acids. Study-level results: Only a few donors were included, so the genetic and exposure-history diversity represented was limited. Sequencing depth was expected to affect clonotype sharing among donors.

The sequenced sample consisted of PBMCs. This TCR was sampled from a woman aged 40 to 50 in good health. Some clones in this sample may be carry-over from other donors' samples. The rearrangement links TRBV5-4 to TRBJ2-5; the match to TRBD2 covers 10 bases. For the CDR3, the DNA is TGTGCCAGCAGCCTGTCGACTAGCGGGCTGGGAGAGACCCAGTACTTC. Translating it yields CASSLSTSGLGETQYF.